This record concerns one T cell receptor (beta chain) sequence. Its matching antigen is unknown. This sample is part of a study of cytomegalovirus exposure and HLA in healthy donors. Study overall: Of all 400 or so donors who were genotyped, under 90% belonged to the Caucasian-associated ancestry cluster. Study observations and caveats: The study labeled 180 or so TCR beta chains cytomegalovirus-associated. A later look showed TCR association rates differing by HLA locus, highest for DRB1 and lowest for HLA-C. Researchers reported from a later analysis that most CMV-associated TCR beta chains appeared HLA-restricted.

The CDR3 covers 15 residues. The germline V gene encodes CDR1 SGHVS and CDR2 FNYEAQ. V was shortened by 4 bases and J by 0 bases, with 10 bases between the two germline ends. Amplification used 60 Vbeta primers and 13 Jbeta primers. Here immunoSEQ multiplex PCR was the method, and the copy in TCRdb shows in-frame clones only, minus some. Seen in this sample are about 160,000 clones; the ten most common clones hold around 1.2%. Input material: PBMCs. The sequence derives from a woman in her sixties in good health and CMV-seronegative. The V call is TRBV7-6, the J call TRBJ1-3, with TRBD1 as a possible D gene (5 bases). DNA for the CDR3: TGTGCCAGCAGCTCGACAGTTAACTCTGGAAACACCATATATTTT. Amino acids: CASSSTVNSGNTIYF.